This T cell receptor (beta chain) is from a study of blood T cell repertoires in COVID-19. Study at large: COVID-19 samples collected from the United States, Italy and Spain covered acute and convalescent phases.

The CDR3 extends over 14 amino acids. J lost 10 bases, V lost 5 bases, and 8 bases had no gene match. The germline V gene has CDR1 SGHTA and CDR2 FQGNSA. TCRdb's copy holds only in-frame clones and misses some; the assay was immunoSEQ multiplex PCR. The top ten clones hold about 1% of a sample with some 260,000 clones, 85% to 90% of them seen once. V is TRBV7-2 and J is TRBJ1-2; 12 bases align to TRBD1. The TCR comes from a woman aged 35 to 49 who had recovered from COVID-19. The sequencing sample was made of peripheral blood. The CDR3 spells CASSRGTGGGVYTF. In nucleotides, the CDR3 is TGTGCCAGCAGCCGCGGGACAGGGGGCGGTGTCTACACCTTC.